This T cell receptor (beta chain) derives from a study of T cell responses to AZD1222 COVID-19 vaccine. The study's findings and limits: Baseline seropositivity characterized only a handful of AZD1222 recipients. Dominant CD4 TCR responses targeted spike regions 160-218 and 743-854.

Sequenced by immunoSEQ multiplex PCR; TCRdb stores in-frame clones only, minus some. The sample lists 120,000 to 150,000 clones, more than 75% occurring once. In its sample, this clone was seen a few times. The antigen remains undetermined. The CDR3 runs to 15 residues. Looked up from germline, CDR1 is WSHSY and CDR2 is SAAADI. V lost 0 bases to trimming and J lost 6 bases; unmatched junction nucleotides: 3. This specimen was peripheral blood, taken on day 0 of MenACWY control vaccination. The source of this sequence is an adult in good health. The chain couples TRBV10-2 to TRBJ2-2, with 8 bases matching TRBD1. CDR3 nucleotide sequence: TGCGCCAGCAGTGAGTCCCAGGGGGCGTCCGGGGAGCTGTTTTTT. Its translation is CASSESQGASGELFF.